Below, 27 T cell receptor beta chains from the same sample are listed, as sequenced in a study of blood T cell repertoires in COVID-19. Some clones are missing from TCRdb's copy, which holds only in-frame ones; the method was immunoSEQ multiplex PCR. The sample contains approximately 180,000 clones, 80% to 90% of which appear only once. The specimen sequenced was PBMCs or T cells enriched from blood (not recorded which). These receptors originate from a woman between 40 and 55 years old with acute COVID-19.

The chain joins TRBV2 to TRBJ1-2; a possible D gene is TRBD1 (6 bases). The CDR3 contains 16 residues. Germline CDR1 is SNHLY and CDR2 is FYNNEI. The V and J ends lost 2 bases and 6 bases respectively, with 19 bases between them. Here the CDR3 reads CASSELRQASDNGYTF. Here the CDR3 DNA reads TGTGCCAGCAGTGAACTTCGACAGGCTTCGGATAATGGCTACACCTTC.

The V and J genes are TRBV5-1 and TRBJ1-4; possibly TRBD1 for D (5 bases). CDR1 is SGHRS, CDR2 YFSETQ, per germline. The CDR3 is 14 amino acids. V was cut by 0 bases and J by 7 bases, with 10 bases left in between. CDR3 region: CASSLGQRFEKLFF. In DNA, the CDR3 is TGCGCCAGCAGCTTGGGACAGCGCTTTGAAAAACTGTTTTTT.

The genes are TRBV9 and TRBJ1-2; possibly TRBD1 for D (6 bases). V lost 0 bases to trimming and J lost 5 bases, with 14 bases between them. The germline V gene encodes CDR1 SGDLS and CDR2 YYNGEE. The CDR3 sequence is 15 residues long. CDR3: CASSVATGGDYGYTF. The CDR3 bases are TGTGCCAGCAGCGTAGCTACGGGGGGCGATTATGGCTACACCTTC.

V and J are TRBV10-2 and TRBJ2-3; 15 bases align to TRBD2. Germline V lookup: CDR1 WSHSY, CDR2 SAAADI. This CDR3 spans 17 amino acids. V gave up 6 bases and J gave up 0 bases; unmatched junction bases: 4. The CDR3 region is CASRGLAGGLSTDTQYF. CDR3 nucleotide sequence: TGCGCCAGCAGGGGACTAGCGGGGGGCCTAAGCACAGATACGCAGTATTTT.

V is TRBV7-2 and J is TRBJ1-1; D might be TRBD1 (5 bases). Looked up from germline, CDR1 is SGHTA and CDR2 is FQGNSA. Trimming removed 6 bases at V and 6 bases at J, with 17 bases between. The CDR3 contains 14 residues. CDR3 residues: CASSYQVGGAEAFF. In DNA, the CDR3 is TGTGCCAGCAGTTATCAGGTGGGGGGGGCTGAAGCTTTCTTT. Full variable domain (rest looked up from reference TRBV7-2 and TRBJ1-1): GAGVSQSPSNKVTEKGKDVELRCDPISGHTALYWYRQSLGQGLEFLIYFQGNSAPDKSGLPSDRFSAERTGGSVSTLTIQRTQQEDSAVYLCASSYQVGGAEAFFGQGTRLTVV.

This chain connects TRBV19 to TRBJ1-2; D is unclear. Trimming took 5 bases from V and 1 from J, leaving 8 bases between them. The CDR3 runs to 13 residues. The germline CDR1 and CDR2 sequences are LNHDA and SQIVND (reference sequence). The DNA of the CDR3 is TGTGCCAGTAGTTTGGCATTTAACTATGGCTACACCTTC. The encoded protein is CASSLAFNYGYTF.

The chain recombines TRBV29-1 with TRBJ1-2; 7 bases line up with TRBD1. Unmatched junction bases numbered 6, after V lost 3 bases and J lost 2 bases. The CDR3 is 14 residues long. Germline assignment: CDR1 SQVTM and CDR2 ANQGSEA. The CDR3: CSVDIMTGNYGYTF. In DNA form, the CDR3 reads TGCAGCGTTGACATTATGACAGGGAACTATGGCTACACCTTC.

The chain joins TRBV13 to TRBJ2-2; TRBD1 agrees at 9 bases. The CDR3 extends over 16 amino acids. Trimming cost V 2 bases and J 6 bases; bases outside gene matches: 7. Germline lookup yields CDR1 PRHDT and CDR2 FYEKMQ (reference sequence). The CDR3 spells CASSLQGTGIPGELFF. In DNA, the CDR3 is TGTGCCAGCAGCTTACAGGGGACAGGGATCCCCGGGGAGCTGTTTTTT.

The chain joins TRBV6-5 to TRBJ1-3; 10 nucleotides line up with TRBD1. The germline V gene has CDR1 MNHEY and CDR2 SVGAGI. The length of the CDR3 is 14 residues. The trim removed 6 bases at V and 6 bases at J, leaving 5 bases unmatched. The CDR3 bases are TGTGCCAGCAGCCCCGACAGGGGGCCAAACACCATATATTTT. Protein sequence: CASSPDRGPNTIYF.

This sequence joins TRBV6-5 and TRBJ2-7, with 8 bases that match TRBD2. Germline CDR1 is MNHEY and CDR2 is SVGAGI. Trimming took 10 bases from V and 3 from J; bases not matched to a gene: 14. This CDR3 region has 15 residues. In nucleotides, the CDR3 is TGTGCCACCCACAGGAGCGGGACTAGACTCTACGAGCAGTACTTC. The encoded protein is CATHRSGTRLYEQYF.

This clone was observed a few times. The CDR3 spells CASSQEEGGQGEQYF. Written as DNA, the CDR3 is TGTGCCAGCAGCCAAGAAGAGGGGGGGCAGGGCGAGCAGTACTTC. V and J are TRBV4-2 and TRBJ2-7, with D possibly matching TRBD2 (7 bases). The CDR3 has 15 residues. V lost 0 bases and J lost 6, with 15 bases in between. Germline assignment: CDR1 LGHNA and CDR2 YNFKEQ.

The chain employs TRBV21-1 and TRBJ1-3. TRBV21-1 is a pseudogene. This CDR3 has 16 amino acids. CDR3 protein: CASSKWGEEGLDTIYF. As DNA, the CDR3 is TGTGCCAGCAGCAAATGGGGGGAGGAGGGGTTAGACACCATATATTTT.

This chain joins TRBV5-8 and TRBJ2-2; D is uncertain. V was clipped by 0 bases and J by 0 bases, with 9 bases between them. Germline lookup yields CDR1 SGHTS and CDR2 YDEGEE. CDR3 length equals 16 residues. The CDR3 reads CASSLGLVANTGELFF. The CDR3, as DNA: TGTGCCAGCAGCTTGGGGCTGGTCGCGAACACCGGGGAGCTGTTTTTT.

The J gene is TRBJ1-2, the V gene TRBV15, with TRBD1 matching 11 bases. The CDR3 is 15 residues long. Germline lookup yields CDR1 LNHNV and CDR2 YYDKDF (reference sequence). V lost 5 bases and J lost 8; bases outside the gene matches: 10. CDR3 coding DNA: TGTGCCACCAGCTTACCAGGACAGGGGGCCGGGGGCTACACCTTC. As protein: CATSLPGQGAGGYTF.

The chain has TRBV13 and TRBJ2-2; 12 bases match TRBD2. Unmatched junction bases numbered 7, after V lost 5 bases and J lost 3 bases. This CDR3 has 17 amino acids. CDR1 and CDR2 from the germline V gene are PRHDT and FYEKMQ (reference sequence). The CDR3 reads CASSHTRTSGDTGELFF. CDR3 DNA sequence: TGTGCCAGCAGCCACACTCGGACTAGCGGGGACACCGGGGAGCTGTTTTTT.

This clone showed up many times. The V gene is TRBV5-1, the J gene TRBJ2-2; D possibly corresponds to TRBD1 (5 bases). The CDR3 extends over 16 amino acids. V was clipped by 1 base and J by 3 bases, with 13 bases between them. CDR1 and CDR2 (germline): SGHRS, YFSETQ. For the CDR3, the DNA is TGCGCCAGCAGCTTGAAGGGGATTCTGGACACCGGGGAGCTGTTTTTT. Translating gives CASSLKGILDTGELFF.

The chain recombines TRBV27 with TRBJ2-7; a weak D match, TRBD1 (6 bases). CDR3 length: 14 amino acids. The V and J ends lost 7 bases and 2 bases respectively, with 15 bases between them. Germline CDR1 is MNHEY and CDR2 is SMNVEV (reference sequence). The CDR3 here is CASKLGHLAYEQYF. CDR3 coding DNA: TGTGCCAGCAAACTGGGACACCTAGCCTACGAGCAGTACTTC.

This chain connects TRBV4-3 to TRBJ2-2; 9 bases match TRBD2. CDR3 length: 16 amino acids. The trim removed 4 bases at V and 1 base at J, leaving 4 bases unmatched. Germline loops: CDR1 LGHNA, CDR2 YSLEER. In nucleotides, the CDR3 is TGCGCCAGCAGCCTCAATAGCGGGAGGAACACCGGGGAGCTGTTTTTT. Translated: CASSLNSGRNTGELFF.

This clone has a single count. The J gene is TRBJ2-3, the V gene TRBV19; 16 bases are shared with TRBD2. V lost 3 bases and J lost 1; bases outside the gene matches: 4. Germline assignment: CDR1 LNHDA and CDR2 SQIVND (reference sequence). CDR3 length: 18 amino acids. The DNA for the CDR3 is TGTGCCAGTAGTATCGGGACTAGCGGGAGGGCGGGCACAGATACGCAGTATTTT. This codes for CASSIGTSGRAGTDTQYF.

The V call is TRBV5-1, the J call TRBJ1-5; 9 positions match TRBD1. V lost 4 bases to trimming and J lost 3 bases; unmatched junction nucleotides: 5. Germline CDR1 SGHRS, CDR2 YFSETQ. The CDR3 consists of 15 residues. The CDR3 reads CASSPGQGFNQPQHF. CDR3 bases: TGCGCCAGCAGCCCGGGACAGGGCTTCAATCAGCCCCAGCATTTT. The whole variable domain, filled in from reference TRBV5-1 and TRBJ1-5, reads KAGVTQTPRYLIKTRGQQVTLSCSPISGHRSVSWYQQTPGQGLQFLFEYFSETQRNKGNFPGRFSGRQFSNSRSEMNVSTLELGDSALYLCASSPGQGFNQPQHFGDGTRLSIL.

The V gene is TRBV19, the J gene TRBJ1-4; D not resolved. Germline V lookup: CDR1 LNHDA, CDR2 SQIVND (reference sequence). V lost 2 bases to trimming and J lost 4 bases, with 8 bases between them. This CDR3 has 14 amino acids. The CDR3 nucleotides read TGTGCCAGTAGTATACGTGCAGTTAATGAAAAACTGTTTTTT. Protein product: CASSIRAVNEKLFF.

J is TRBJ1-1 and V is TRBV6-5; D possibly corresponds to TRBD1 (6 bases). The length of the CDR3 is 15 residues. V was cut by 6 bases and J by 0 bases, with 14 bases left in between. Looked up from germline, CDR1 is MNHEY and CDR2 is SVGAGI. The CDR3 DNA reads TGTGCCAGCAGCCGCCAGACAGGCATGAACACTGAAGCTTTCTTT. This sequence encodes CASSRQTGMNTEAFF.

The chain carries TRBV6-2 or TRBV6-3 and TRBJ1-2, with a possible D match to TRBD1 (5 bases). V was shortened by 2 bases and J by 10 bases, with 14 bases between the two germline ends. The germline V gene has CDR1 MNHEY and CDR2 SVGEGT. The CDR3 is made up of 13 amino acids. DNA for the CDR3: TGTGCCAGCAGTTACGGCGGGGCAGTTGTCTACACCTTC. As protein: CASSYGGAVVYTF.

V usage is TRBV18 and J usage is TRBJ2-7; 14 bases map to TRBD2. Germline V gene data show CDR1 as KGHSH and CDR2 as LQKENI. The CDR3 loop spans 15 amino acids. V was clipped by 3 bases and J by 5 bases; unmatched bases: 3. In DNA form, the CDR3 reads TGTGCCAGCTCACCCGGGACTAGCGGGAGAAACGAGCAGTACTTC. Its protein product is CASSPGTSGRNEQYF.

The chain combines TRBV6-2 or TRBV6-3 with TRBJ2-3, with 9 bases fitting TRBD2. Germline CDR1 is MNHEY and CDR2 is SVGEGT. V lost 5 bases to trimming and J lost 6 bases; unmatched junction nucleotides: 9. CDR3 size: 15 residues. As DNA, the CDR3 is TGTGCCAGCAGTGGACTAGCGATTCGGGGGGATACGCAGTATTTT. Translating it yields CASSGLAIRGDTQYF.

The chain recombines TRBV5-1 with TRBJ1-4, with 8 bases matching TRBD1. Germline CDR1 and CDR2: SGHRS and YFSETQ. The V segment lost 0 bases and the J segment 6 bases; nucleotides outside the gene matches: 4. The CDR3 has 15 residues. In DNA form, the CDR3 reads TGCGCCAGCAGCTTGGCGGGACAGGATGATGAAAAACTGTTTTTT. Its protein product is CASSLAGQDDEKLFF.

The CDR3 here is CASSQGVREGHHEQYF. DNA for the CDR3: TGTGCCAGCAGCCAAGGTGTCCGGGAGGGCCACCACGAGCAGTACTTC. The chain carries TRBV4-2 and TRBJ2-7, with 8 positions matching TRBD2. The CDR3 loop spans 16 amino acids. V shed 1 base, J shed 5 bases, and the junction held 10 bases outside the gene matches. The germline V gene has CDR1 LGHNA and CDR2 YNFKEQ.